What follows describes a single T cell receptor (beta chain). The ends lost 5 bases at V and 6 bases at J; junction bases unmatched: 11. The CDR3 loop spans 16 amino acids. Germline-derived CDR1 and CDR2 are SEHNR and FQNEAQ (reference sequence). Cohorts were assigned according to the clinical history that participants reported. Either two negative PCRs, clearance, or symptom resolution qualified Cohort 3 donors as recovered. Repertoires were generated with immunoSEQ multiplex PCR, while TCRdb's copy carries only in-frame clones and drops some. The sample carries fewer than 600,000 clones, 70% to 90% recorded once. The sample belongs to a study of blood T cell repertoires in COVID-19. Study in general: Researchers got acute and convalescent COVID-19 samples from the United States, Italy and Spain. Sources were T cells, B-cell-depleted T cells, or PBMCs; the material itself was cDNA or gDNA.

The origin of this receptor is a middle-aged woman who had recovered from COVID-19. The V call is TRBV7-9, the J call TRBJ2-2; 8 nucleotides align to TRBD1. Sequenced input: PBMCs or T cells enriched from blood (not recorded which). In DNA, the CDR3 is TGTGCCAGCAGCCCTAGGACAGGGATGATGCCCGGGGAGCTGTTTTTT. Translating gives CASSPRTGMMPGELFF.